Below, 27 T cell receptor beta chains from the same sample are listed, as sequenced in a study of blood T cells in healthy people across ages. A second roughly 6 to 11 cycle PCR used barcoded and J-beta primers. From the 5' RACE reads, TCRdb called clonotypes with MiXCR, one entry per CDR3 protein. This sample has under 1 million distinct CDR3 sequences, with under 55% found just once. The sequencing sample was made of blood. The receptors shown here come from a man between 60 and 75 years old in good health.

This rearrangement joins TRBV6-1 to TRBJ1-5; D is unclear. Germline V gene lookup returns CDR1 MNHNS and CDR2 SASEGT. This CDR3 region has 13 residues. V shed 6 bases and J shed 1 base, with 7 bases lying between them. CDR3 loop: CASSPYSNQPQHF. The DNA of the CDR3 is TGTGCCAGCAGCCCCTACAGCAATCAGCCCCAGCATTTT.

A word on this clonotype: Since a much larger clone is just one base distant, this may be a read error. The chain is built from TRBV28 and TRBJ2-5, with 7 nucleotides matching TRBD1. CDR3 length: 15 amino acids. With V trimmed by 5 bases and J by 11 bases, 17 bases remained unmatched. CDR1 and CDR2 from the germline V gene are MDHEN and SYDVKM. As DNA, the CDR3 is TGTGCCAGCAGTCCTTGGGACAGCCTCTTGGATGAGCAGTACTTC. Translating gives CASSPWDSLLDEQYF. The full variable domain, rest sourced from reference TRBV28 and TRBJ2-5, is DVKVTQSSRYLVKRTGEKVFLECVQDMDHENMFWYRQDPGLGLRLIYFSYDVKMKEKGDIPEGYSVSREKKERFSLILESASTNQTSMYLCASSPWDSLLDEQYFGPGTRLLVL.

On this clonotype itself: One end of the junction varies from germline; a read error may be responsible. The CDR3 DNA is TGTGCCAGCATCCCCACTCCCAGGGCTGAGCGGTTCTTC. It yields the protein CASIPTPRAERFF. This chain uses TRBV11-2 with TRBJ2-1; D may be TRBD1 (5 bases). This CDR3 spans 13 amino acids. CDR1 is SGHAT and CDR2 is FQNNGV in the germline V gene.

In its sample, this clonotype was seen a few times. This chain uses TRBV5-8 with TRBJ1-2; 9 bases match TRBD1. Germline trimming cut 4 bases from V and 0 bases from J; bases unmatched to any gene: 4. Germline V gene lookup returns CDR1 SGHTS and CDR2 YDEGEE. The CDR3 has 15 residues. The CDR3 spells CASSTWDRANYGYTF. As DNA, the CDR3 is TGTGCCAGCAGCACCTGGGACAGGGCTAACTATGGCTACACCTTC.

This chain connects TRBV4-2 to TRBJ2-4, with D possibly being TRBD1 or TRBD2 (5 bases each). CDR3 length: 16 residues. Per the germline V gene, CDR1 is LGHNA and CDR2 is YNFKEQ. Trimming removed 0 bases at V and 3 bases at J, with 12 bases between. DNA for the CDR3: TGTGCCAGCAGCCAAGAAACGGGGCTGGGCAAAAACATTCAGTACTTC. Its protein is CASSQETGLGKNIQYF.

This clonotype occurred many times. The chain has TRBV6-5 and TRBJ1-2, with D possibly being TRBD1 (5 bases). CDR3 length: 14 amino acids. CDR1 MNHEY and CDR2 SVGAGI come from the germline V gene. Trimming took off 4 bases at V and 6 bases at J, with 15 bases between the two ends. The CDR3 protein is CASSSSGGGDGYTF. The CDR3, as DNA: TGTGCCAGCAGTTCCTCCGGGGGAGGGGATGGCTACACCTTC.

The chain is built from TRBV15 and TRBJ1-6; the D is unclear. This CDR3 is built from 15 residues. Germline V gene data show CDR1 as LNHNV and CDR2 as YYDKDF (reference sequence). Trimming removed 0 bases at V and 10 bases at J, with 13 bases between. This CDR3 reads CATSRDLAGKSPLHF. CDR3 bases: TGTGCCACCAGCAGAGATTTAGCAGGCAAGTCACCCCTCCACTTT.

This chain connects TRBV4-3 to TRBJ2-1; 10 positions match TRBD2. The CDR3 sequence is 16 residues long. Germline V gene data show CDR1 as LGHNA and CDR2 as YSLEER. The J segment lost 8 bases and the V segment lost 0 bases, leaving 7 bases of the junction unmatched. CDR3 region: CASSQDQASGGDEQFF. The DNA of the CDR3 is TGCGCCAGCAGCCAAGATCAGGCTAGCGGGGGTGATGAGCAGTTCTTC.

The rearrangement joins TRBV20-1 to TRBJ2-7, with TRBD2 as a possible D gene (7 bases). Germline CDR1 and CDR2: DFQATT and SNEGSKA (reference sequence). The CDR3 loop spans 12 amino acids. Trimming stripped 5 bases from V and 0 bases from J, with 8 bases between. CDR3 loop: CSAGGASYEQYF. The CDR3 region has the DNA TGCAGTGCTGGGGGGGCCTCCTACGAGCAGTACTTC.

This clonotype showed up just a few times. The DNA of the CDR3 is TGTGCCAGCAGTGAGGGGACAGTTTACCAAGAGACCCAGTACTTC. Translation gives CASSEGTVYQETQYF. The chain carries TRBV27 and TRBJ2-5; 7 positions agree with TRBD1. The CDR3 sequence is 15 residues long. V lost 5 bases, J lost 0 bases, and 6 bases stayed unmatched. Germline values: CDR1 MNHEY, CDR2 SMNVEV (reference sequence).

This sequence joins TRBV7-8 and TRBJ2-6; possibly TRBD1 for D (5 bases). This CDR3 spans 12 amino acids. The V gene's germline CDR1 is SGHVS and CDR2 FQNEAQ. The V and J ends lost 5 bases and 11 bases respectively, with 10 bases between them. This chain's CDR3 is CASSPRVDVLTF. DNA of the CDR3: TGTGCCAGCAGCCCCAGGGTGGACGTCCTGACTTTC.

This clonotype was recorded once. The rearrangement links TRBV30 to TRBJ2-1; TRBD1 aligns across 7 bases. There are 14 residues in the CDR3. The junction had 4 bases not matched to a gene; V was cut back by 0 bases and J by 5 bases. CDR1 GTSNPN and CDR2 SVGIG come from the germline V gene (reference sequence). In DNA form, the CDR3 reads TGTGCCTGGAGTGTACCAGGGACAGACAATGAGCAGTTCTTC. Its protein is CAWSVPGTDNEQFF.

This clonotype was seen a handful of times. The V call is TRBV7-2, the J call TRBJ2-1; D is possibly TRBD1 (5 bases). Germline V lookup: CDR1 SGHTA, CDR2 FQGNSA. V was clipped by 1 base and J by 12 bases, with 13 bases between them. This CDR3 spans 13 amino acids. For the CDR3, the DNA is TGTGCCAGCAGCTTAGGATCTTTTCAGGGGCAGTTCTTC. Translation: CASSLGSFQGQFF. Variable domain in full (rest from reference TRBV7-2 and TRBJ2-1): GAGVSQSPSNKVTEKGKDVELRCDPISGHTALYWYRQSLGQGLEFLIYFQGNSAPDKSGLPSDRFSAERTGGSVSTLTIQRTQQEDSAVYLCASSLGSFQGQFFGPGTRLTVL.

As DNA, the CDR3 is TGTGCCAGCAGTCCTCAGTCGGGCCACGGGACAGGGCGATACGAGCAGTACTTC. It is translated as CASSPQSGHGTGRYEQYF. The genes are TRBV12-3 or TRBV12-4 and TRBJ2-7; 9 nucleotides align to TRBD1. The CDR3 covers 18 residues. V shed 5 bases, J shed 4 bases, and the junction held 18 bases outside the gene matches.

This chain links TRBV28 with TRBJ2-5; D gene uncertain. The CDR3 contains 14 residues. In germline, CDR1 is MDHEN, CDR2 SYDVKM. The V gene lost 7 bases and the J gene lost 6 bases, with 18 bases spanning the gap. The CDR3 is CASIGYPSMKTQYF. The CDR3 DNA reads as TGTGCCAGCATAGGGTACCCCTCGATGAAGACCCAGTACTTC.

About this clonotype: One junction end does not reproduce the germline sequence, and a read error may be involved. This chain uses TRBV7-8 with TRBJ1-5; D is unresolved. The CDR3 is made up of 14 amino acids. Germline assignment: CDR1 SGHVS and CDR2 FQNEAQ. CDR3 residues: CASSRDGNNQPQHF. The DNA for the CDR3 is TGTGCCAGCAGCAGAGACGGGAACAATCAGCCTCAGCATTTT.

This clonotype was found a few times. The chain is built from TRBV14 and TRBJ2-1, with 11 bases fitting TRBD1. With V trimmed by 6 bases and J by 8 bases, 6 bases remained unmatched. Per the germline V gene, CDR1 is SGHDN and CDR2 is FVKESK. CDR3 size: 14 residues. CDR3 sequence reads: CASRGQGEGYEQFF. The CDR3 nucleotides are TGTGCCAGCAGGGGACAGGGGGAAGGTTATGAGCAGTTCTTC.

This rearrangement joins TRBV4-3 to TRBJ1-6; D is ambiguous. V was clipped by 0 bases and J by 5 bases, with 20 bases between them. There are 19 residues in the CDR3. The germline CDR1 and CDR2 sequences are LGHNA and YSLEER. The chain's CDR3 is CASSQENPGIMTNNSPLHF. DNA of the CDR3: TGCGCCAGCAGCCAAGAAAACCCCGGGATCATGACGAATAATTCACCCCTCCACTTT.

This chain uses TRBV3-1 with TRBJ2-5; TRBD2 is a possible D gene (5 bases). The end of the DNA aligns better with TRBJ2-7, so the J call may be wrong. This CDR3 has 12 amino acids. Germline CDR1 LGHDT, CDR2 YNNKEL (reference sequence). The CDR3 here is CASSQVGIEQYF. For the CDR3, the DNA is TGTGCCAGCAGCCAAGTCGGGATCGAGCAGTACTTC.

This clonotype showed up just a few times. V and J are TRBV28 and TRBJ1-4; D gene unclear. V lost 6 bases, J lost 5 bases, and 7 bases lay in between. Looked up from germline, CDR1 is MDHEN and CDR2 is SYDVKM. The CDR3 runs 12 residues. CDR3 sequence (DNA): TGTGCCAGCAGACCACCGAATGAAAAACTGTTTTTT. Translation: CASRPPNEKLFF.

V and J are TRBV5-1 and TRBJ2-1; TRBD1 aligns across 8 bases. J gave up 5 bases and V 5 bases, and 9 bases lay outside the gene matches. The CDR3 contains 15 residues. The germline V gene encodes CDR1 SGHRS and CDR2 YFSETQ. DNA for the CDR3: TGCGCCAGCAGTTATTGGACAGGGTCTAACAATGAGCAGTTCTTC. Residues: CASSYWTGSNNEQFF.

A few counts support this clonotype. This chain connects TRBV6-6 to TRBJ1-1, with 7 bases matching TRBD1. V dropped 2 bases and J dropped 1; count of bases not matched to a gene: 10. CDR3 size: 17 residues. CDR1 is MNHNY and CDR2 is SVGAGI in the germline V gene (reference sequence). DNA for the CDR3: TGTGCCAGCAGTTACCCGGCAGGGGGGTTGGAGAACACTGAAGCTTTCTTT. It translates to CASSYPAGGLENTEAFF.

V usage is TRBV15 and J usage is TRBJ2-1; tentatively, D is TRBD2 (6 bases). This CDR3 spans 14 amino acids. V dropped 1 base and J dropped 9 bases, with 13 bases sitting between them. The germline V gene encodes CDR1 LNHNV and CDR2 YYDKDF (reference sequence). CDR3: CATSRVGGGTEQFF. The CDR3 bases are TGTGCCACCAGCAGAGTCGGGGGTGGAACTGAGCAGTTCTTC.

The rearrangement uses TRBV7-2 and TRBJ2-5, with 8 bases lining up with TRBD1. This CDR3 region has 14 residues. CDR1 and CDR2 (germline): SGHTA, FQGNSA. With 5 bases clipped from V and 11 bases from J, the junction kept 13 bases outside the gene matches. The DNA of the CDR3 is TGTGCCAGCAGCAGGGACAGGATCGGTAATGAGCAGTACTTC. It translates to CASSRDRIGNEQYF.

V gene TRBV7-2 combines with J gene TRBJ1-1, with D perhaps matching TRBD1 (5 bases). The CDR3 covers 13 residues. V lost 6 bases and J lost 4, with 12 bases in between. Germline lookup yields CDR1 SGHTA and CDR2 FQGNSA. CDR3 protein: CASRSGGGTEAFF. DNA for the CDR3: TGTGCCAGCAGGAGCGGGGGTGGCACTGAAGCTTTCTTT. Supplemented by reference TRBV7-2 and TRBJ1-1, the full variable domain reads GAGVSQSPSNKVTEKGKDVELRCDPISGHTALYWYRQSLGQGLEFLIYFQGNSAPDKSGLPSDRFSAERTGGSVSTLTIQRTQQEDSAVYLCASRSGGGTEAFFGQGTRLTVV.

This clonotype was seen more than once but under ten times. V is TRBV12-3 or TRBV12-4 and J is TRBJ2-1, with D unclear. Trimming stripped 2 bases from V and 8 bases from J, with 16 bases between. The CDR3 is 15 amino acids. The CDR3 spells CASSLQPLGSDEQFF. DNA of the CDR3: TGTGCCAGCAGTTTACAACCTCTCGGGTCCGATGAGCAGTTCTTC.

The chain is built from TRBV7-9 and TRBJ2-5; 11 bases align to TRBD1. CDR1 is SEHNR, CDR2 FQNEAQ, per germline (reference sequence). V shed 5 bases, J shed 5 bases, and the junction held 10 bases outside the gene matches. The CDR3 has 16 residues. CDR3: CASSPTLDRGPETQYF. CDR3 coding DNA: TGTGCCAGCAGCCCGACATTGGACAGGGGGCCTGAGACCCAGTACTTC. Full variable domain (missing parts from reference TRBV7-9 and TRBJ2-5): DTGVSQNPRHKITKRGQNVTFRCDPISEHNRLYWYRQTLGQGPEFLTYFQNEAQLEKSRLLSDRFSAERPKGSFSTLEIQRTEQGDSAMYLCASSPTLDRGPETQYFGPGTRLLVL.